This T cell receptor beta chain comes out of a study of T cells in Graves' hyperthyroidism and ophthalmopathy. In the study overall: Peripheral blood draws took place at initial diagnosis, ahead of any treatment. Study observations and caveats: Before onset, by a median of about seven months, the model predicted ophthalmopathy.

Regions amplified from RNA transcripts were the TCR beta CDR3 regions. The HTBI primer set was used in a first-round RT-PCR of the TCR CDR3. One entry per CDR3 protein, called by TCRdb with MiXCR from the multiplex PCR reads. The sample lists some 350,000 distinct CDR3 sequences, about 15% occurring once. Every diagnosis used clinical symptoms, serum thyroxine and TRAb, thyroid ultrasound and orbital computed tomography. Out of approximately 10 ml of fresh peripheral blood came the PBMCs. This clonotype was seen repeatedly, ten times or more. Its antigen is still unknown. The receptor comes from a woman aged 60 to 75 with Graves' ophthalmopathy. Input material: blood.

The CDR3 reads CASSPSREDYEQYF. The CDR3 DNA follows: TGTGCCAGCAGCCCCAGTCGGGAGGACTACGAGCAGTACTTC. V usage is TRBV12-3 or TRBV12-4 and J usage is TRBJ2-7; 7 bases agree with TRBD2. V lost 6 bases, J lost 3 bases, and 8 bases stayed unmatched. The CDR3 totals 14 residues.